This TCR beta chain was identified during a study of T cell responses to AZD1222 COVID-19 vaccine. Notes on the study in general: Once two AZD1222 doses were given, Spike-specific TCR breadth and depth went up. Among spike-specific TCRs, nearly half reportedly target unmutated variant regions. Donors in the cohort were predominantly white British and more often female, and clonal diversity was possibly underestimated. Researchers report vaccine-associated CD4 TCRs spanning spike, with dominance at 160-218 and 743-854.

This clone was seen only once. The antigen is undetermined. V lost 0 bases, J lost 0 bases, and 8 bases lay in between. Germline V gene sequence: CDR1 MNHEY, CDR2 SVGAGI. The CDR3 runs 15 residues. Assay used: immunoSEQ multiplex PCR; TCRdb lists only in-frame clones, some missing. The sample includes roughly 87,000 clones, about 88% of them seen just once. Sequencing was performed on peripheral blood, taken 28 days after the second AZD1222 dose. This chain joins TRBV6-5 and TRBJ1-1; D gene unclear. The TCR was taken from an adult who received the AZD1222 COVID-19 vaccine. In DNA, the CDR3 is TGTGCCAGCAGTTACTCGGGCACCGTGAACACTGAAGCTTTCTTT. This sequence encodes CASSYSGTVNTEAFF.